This T cell receptor (beta chain) comes out of a study of CD8 T cells in ankylosing spondylitis. TCRdb called the 5' RACE reads again in MiXCR, with one record for every CDR3 protein. The table records 110,000 to 150,000 distinct CDR3 sequences, 6.5% to 8.5% of them present only once. This clonotype showed up just a few times. The antigen is unknown. The V gene lost 10 bases and the J gene lost 7 bases, with 14 bases spanning the gap. This CDR3 contains 12 residues. The germline V gene encodes CDR1 LGHNA and CDR2 YSLEER. Broader study findings: There was reportedly significant enrichment of clones that were disease-linked in matched ankylosing spondylitis synovial fluid. Seemingly distinctive of ankylosing spondylitis blood was a TCR beta motif formed by eight highly homologous variants.

Sequences were obtained from synovial fluid, either unsorted or a sorted T cell fraction (not recorded which). The V and J genes are TRBV4-3 and TRBJ2-1; D is undetermined. The TCR originated in a male donor with ankylosing spondylitis. CDR3 region: CATKGARNEQFF. The CDR3 bases are TGCGCCACAAAAGGCGCCAGGAATGAGCAGTTCTTC.